This is a list of T cell receptor beta chains from one sample in a study of blood T cell repertoires in COVID-19. Produced via immunoSEQ multiplex PCR; TCRdb's table is partial and in-frame only. Of about 250,000 clones in the sample, roughly 90% were seen once. Material: peripheral blood. These TCRs come from a woman between 55 and 75 years old with COVID-19, enrolled during active disease. Each CDR3 is given with its conserved first and last residue. D genes are given only for firm matches. Rows give clone size only sometimes, using once, few, many, or a class for an expanded clone.

D gene,J gene,V gene,clone size,CDR3 DNA,CDR3 protein
TRBD1,TRBJ2-2,TRBV19,-,TGTGCCAGTAGTCCCCGGACAGGGTTTCCCGGGGAGCTGTTTTTT,CASSPRTGFPGELFF
-,TRBJ2-3,TRBV4-1,-,TGCGCCAGCAGCCGAAGGACTGTTAGCACAGATACGCAGTATTTT,CASSRRTVSTDTQYF
-,TRBJ1-1,TRBV10-3,-,TGTGCCATCAGTGAGTCGGTGGGCCGATGGGACACTGAAGCTTTCTTT,CAISESVGRWDTEAFF
-,TRBJ2-7,TRBV30,-,TGTGCCTGGAGTGTACGCGTTAAGTGGTCCTACGAGCAGTACTTC,CAWSVRVKWSYEQYF
-,TRBJ2-3,TRBV12-3/TRBV12-4,-,TGTGCCAGCAGACTAGACACAGATACGCAGTATTTT,CASRLDTDTQYF
-,TRBJ2-2,TRBV7-3,-,TGTGCCAGCAGCTTAACGGCAGGGTTGAGCACCGGGGAGCTGTTTTTT,CASSLTAGLSTGELFF
TRBD1,TRBJ1-4,TRBV7-8,once,TGTGCCAGCAGCTTAGGGGCGACAGGGTATCCTGAAAAACTGTTTTTT,CASSLGATGYPEKLFF
-,TRBJ2-5,TRBV29-1,-,TGCAGCGTCGTCCGGGACATGGAGACCCAGTACTTC,CSVVRDMETQYF
TRBD1,TRBJ1-1,TRBV3-1/TRBV3-2,-,TGTGCCGGTCTCCGGGACAGGACGCCTGAAGCTTTCTTT,CAGLRDRTPEAFF
TRBD1,TRBJ1-5,TRBV19,-,TGTGCCAGTAGACAGGGGGCTGTTCAGCCCCAGCATTTT,CASRQGAVQPQHF
-,TRBJ2-5,TRBV6-1,-,TGTGCCAGCAGTGAAGCGGGCACCGTCGTAGAGACCCAGTACTTC,CASSEAGTVVETQYF
TRBD1,TRBJ2-1,TRBV9,-,TGTGCCAGCAGCGTGGGGACAGGGGAGTGGGATGAGCAGTTCTTC,CASSVGTGEWDEQFF
-,TRBJ2-2,TRBV6-5,-,TGTGCCAGCAGTTACTCCCCACTTCCCACCGGGGAGCTGTTTTTT,CASSYSPLPTGELFF
TRBD1,TRBJ1-2,TRBV14,-,TGTGCCAGCAGCCAAGAGACAGGGCTGATCTATGGCTACACCTTC,CASSQETGLIYGYTF
-,TRBJ2-1,TRBV6-5,-,TGTGCCAGCAGGGACACTCTGATTTACAATGAGCAGTTCTTC,CASRDTLIYNEQFF
-,TRBJ1-1,TRBV25-1,-,TGTGCCAGCGAAGACACAGGGAACACTGAAGCTTTCTTT,CASEDTGNTEAFF
-,TRBJ1-2,TRBV19,-,TGTGCCAGTAGTATGGGCAGGGCACTCTATGGCTACACCTTC,CASSMGRALYGYTF
-,TRBJ1-1,TRBV4-1,-,TGCGCCAGCTCAGCCAACGTAATCGAGGAGGTTGAAGCTTTCTTT,CASSANVIEEVEAFF
-,TRBJ2-7,TRBV19,-,TGTGCCAGTAGTATCAGCTCAGGAAGTATTATCTCCTACGAGCAGTACTTC,CASSISSGSIISYEQYF
-,TRBJ1-2,TRBV18,-,TGTGCCAGCTCACCACCGGGGAGAGTAGATGGCTACACCTTC,CASSPPGRVDGYTF